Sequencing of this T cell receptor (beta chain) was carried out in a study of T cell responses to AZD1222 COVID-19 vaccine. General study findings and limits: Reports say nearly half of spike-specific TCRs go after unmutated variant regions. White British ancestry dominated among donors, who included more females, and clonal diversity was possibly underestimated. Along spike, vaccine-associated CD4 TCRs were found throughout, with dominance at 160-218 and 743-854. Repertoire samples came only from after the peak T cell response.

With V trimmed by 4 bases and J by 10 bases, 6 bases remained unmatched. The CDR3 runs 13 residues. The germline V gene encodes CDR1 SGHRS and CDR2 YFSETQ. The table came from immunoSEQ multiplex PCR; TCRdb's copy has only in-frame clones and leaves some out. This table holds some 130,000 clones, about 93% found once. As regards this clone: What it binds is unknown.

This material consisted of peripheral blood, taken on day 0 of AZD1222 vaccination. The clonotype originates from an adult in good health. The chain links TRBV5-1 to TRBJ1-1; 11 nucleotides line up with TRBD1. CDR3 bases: TGCGCCAGCAGCATGGGACAGGGGGGTATAGCTTTCTTT. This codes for CASSMGQGGIAFF.